This passage covers 3 T cell receptor beta chains from one sample sequenced in a study of T-cell memory formation after mild COVID-19. Using its own MiXCR run on the 5' RACE reads, TCRdb lists one record per CDR3 protein. The profile shows 550,000 to 700,000 distinct CDR3 sequences, 17% of them singletons. What was sequenced was PBMCs or a T cell subset sorted from them (not recorded which). Source of these receptors: an adult woman who had mild COVID-19 (a few samples of this study predate the infection). Cell type and time point are not known.

This chain joins TRBV11-2 and TRBJ1-1, with 10 bases that match TRBD1. The germline gives CDR1 SGHAT, CDR2 FQNNGV. The CDR3 sequence is 14 residues long. With V trimmed by 6 bases and J by 11 bases, 12 bases remained unmatched. The CDR3 sequence is CASSTLRDRGFAFF. CDR3 DNA sequence: TGTGCCAGCAGTACGCTGCGGGACAGGGGCTTCGCTTTCTTT.

This clonotype was seen more than once but under ten times. The V call is TRBV20-1, the J call TRBJ2-1, with 8 nucleotides matching TRBD2. The V and J ends lost 3 bases and 4 bases, in that order; junction bases with no gene match: 5. This CDR3 spans 14 amino acids. Germline CDR1 and CDR2: DFQATT and SNEGSKA (reference sequence). The DNA of the CDR3 is TGCAGTGCTAGCTGGACTAGCTGGTACAATGAGCAGTTCTTC. Translating it yields CSASWTSWYNEQFF.

The V call is TRBV6-6, the J call TRBJ2-1; possibly TRBD1 or TRBD2 for D (6 bases each). This CDR3 has 16 residues. CDR1 and CDR2 (germline): MNHNY, SVGAGI (reference sequence). The V end lost 2 bases, the J end lost 6 bases, and 17 bases lay between the germline ends. CDR3 loop: CASSYGAAGQGNEQFF. The DNA for the CDR3 is TGTGCCAGCAGTTACGGAGCCGCGGGACAAGGCAATGAGCAGTTCTTC.